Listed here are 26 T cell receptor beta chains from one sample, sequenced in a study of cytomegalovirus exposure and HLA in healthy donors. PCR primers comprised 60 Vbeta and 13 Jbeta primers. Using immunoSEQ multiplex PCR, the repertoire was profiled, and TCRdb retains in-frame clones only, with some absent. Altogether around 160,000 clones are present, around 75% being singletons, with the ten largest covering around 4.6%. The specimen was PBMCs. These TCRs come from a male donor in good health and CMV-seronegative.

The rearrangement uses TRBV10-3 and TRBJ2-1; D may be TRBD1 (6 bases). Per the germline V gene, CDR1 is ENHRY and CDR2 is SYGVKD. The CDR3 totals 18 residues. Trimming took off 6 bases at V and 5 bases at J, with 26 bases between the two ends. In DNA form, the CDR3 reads TGTGCCATCAGCTCGACCCTAGATGGGGGCTTCTTCGACAATGAGCAGTTCTTC. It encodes CAISSTLDGGFFDNEQFF.

The CDR3 DNA follows: TGTGCCAGCAGTCTACAGGGGACGGACACCGGGGAGCTGTTTTTT. It translates to CASSLQGTDTGELFF. V and J are TRBV2 and TRBJ2-2, with TRBD1 matching 7 bases. Unmatched junction bases numbered 6, after V lost 5 bases and J lost 3 bases. Germline assignment: CDR1 SNHLY and CDR2 FYNNEI. The CDR3 is made up of 15 amino acids. The full variable domain, with the rest looked up from reference TRBV2 and TRBJ2-2, is EPEVTQTPSHQVTQMGQEVILRCVPISNHLYFYWYRQILGQKVEFLVSFYNNEISEKSEIFDDQFSVERPDGSNFTLKIRSTKLEDSAMYFCASSLQGTDTGELFFGEGSRLTVL.

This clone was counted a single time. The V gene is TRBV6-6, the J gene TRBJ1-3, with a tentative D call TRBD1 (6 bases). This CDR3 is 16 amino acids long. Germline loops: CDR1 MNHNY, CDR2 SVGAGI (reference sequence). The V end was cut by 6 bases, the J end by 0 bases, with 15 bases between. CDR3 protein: CASRDQGPRSGNTIYF. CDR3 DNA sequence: TGTGCCAGCAGAGACCAGGGGCCCCGCTCTGGAAACACCATATATTTT.

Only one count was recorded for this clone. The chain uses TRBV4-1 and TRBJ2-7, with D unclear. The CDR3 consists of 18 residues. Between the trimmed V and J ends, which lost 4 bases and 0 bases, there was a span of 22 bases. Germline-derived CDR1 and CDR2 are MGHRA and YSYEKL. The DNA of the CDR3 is TGCGCCAGCAGCCCTACTGGGCTCGGAACCAAGAGCTCCTACGAGCAGTACTTC. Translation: CASSPTGLGTKSSYEQYF.

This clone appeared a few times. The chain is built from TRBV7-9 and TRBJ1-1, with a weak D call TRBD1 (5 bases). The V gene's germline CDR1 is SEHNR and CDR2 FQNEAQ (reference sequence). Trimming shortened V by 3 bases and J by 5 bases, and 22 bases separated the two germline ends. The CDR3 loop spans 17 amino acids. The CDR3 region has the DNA TGTGCCAGCAGCTTTAACATAAATCGGGGGGGTAAGACTGAAGCTTTCTTT. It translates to CASSFNINRGGKTEAFF.

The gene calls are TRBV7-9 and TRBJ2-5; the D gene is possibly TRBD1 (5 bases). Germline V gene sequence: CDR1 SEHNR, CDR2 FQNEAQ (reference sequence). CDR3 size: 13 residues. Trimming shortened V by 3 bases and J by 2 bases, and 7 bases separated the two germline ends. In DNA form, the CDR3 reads TGTGCCAGCAGCTTGAACAGGCAAGAGACCCAGTACTTC. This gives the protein CASSLNRQETQYF.

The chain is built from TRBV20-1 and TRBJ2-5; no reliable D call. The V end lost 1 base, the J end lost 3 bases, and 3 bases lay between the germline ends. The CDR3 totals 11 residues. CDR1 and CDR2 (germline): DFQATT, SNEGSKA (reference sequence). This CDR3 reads CSARAKETQYF. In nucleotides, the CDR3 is TGCAGTGCTAGAGCCAAAGAGACCCAGTACTTC.

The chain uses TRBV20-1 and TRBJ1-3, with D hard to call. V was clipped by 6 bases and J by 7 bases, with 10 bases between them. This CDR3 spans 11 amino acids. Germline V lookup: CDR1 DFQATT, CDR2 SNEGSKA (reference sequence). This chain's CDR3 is CSALDSNTIYF. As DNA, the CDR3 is TGCAGTGCCCTAGATTCGAACACCATATATTTT.

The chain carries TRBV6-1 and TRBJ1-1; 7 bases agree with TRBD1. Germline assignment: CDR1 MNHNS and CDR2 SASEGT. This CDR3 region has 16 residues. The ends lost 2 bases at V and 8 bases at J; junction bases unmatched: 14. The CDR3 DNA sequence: TGTGCCAGCAGTGAAAACAGGGGCCGCGGGATCCGGGAAGCTTTCTTT. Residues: CASSENRGRGIREAFF.

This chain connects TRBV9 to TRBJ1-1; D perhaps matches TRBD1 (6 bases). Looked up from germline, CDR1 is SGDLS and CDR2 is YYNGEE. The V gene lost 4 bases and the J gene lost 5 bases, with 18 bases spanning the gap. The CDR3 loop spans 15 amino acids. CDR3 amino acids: CASSLTYREGTEAFF. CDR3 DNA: TGTGCCAGCAGCCTGACTTACAGGGAGGGAACTGAAGCTTTCTTT.

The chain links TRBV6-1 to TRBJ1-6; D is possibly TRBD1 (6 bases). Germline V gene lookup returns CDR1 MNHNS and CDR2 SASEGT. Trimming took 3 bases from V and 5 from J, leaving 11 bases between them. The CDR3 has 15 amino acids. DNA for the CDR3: TGTGCCAGCAGTGAGAGACAGGTTAATAATTCACCCCTCCACTTT. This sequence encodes CASSERQVNNSPLHF.

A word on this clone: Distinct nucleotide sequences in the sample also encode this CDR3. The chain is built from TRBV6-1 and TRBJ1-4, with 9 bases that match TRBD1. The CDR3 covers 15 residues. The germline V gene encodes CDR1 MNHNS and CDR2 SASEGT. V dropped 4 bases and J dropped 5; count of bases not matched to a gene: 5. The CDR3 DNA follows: TGTGCCAGCAGTGGGTTGACAGGGGGGAATGAAAAACTGTTTTTT. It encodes CASSGLTGGNEKLFF.

This CDR3 reads CASILGGGYEQYF. The DNA of the CDR3 is TGTGCCAGTATTCTGGGGGGGGGCTACGAGCAGTACTTC. This chain joins TRBV7-2 and TRBJ2-7, with 7 positions matching TRBD2. The germline gives CDR1 SGHTA, CDR2 FQGNSA. This CDR3 has 13 amino acids. With 9 bases clipped from V and 3 bases from J, the junction kept 8 bases outside the gene matches. Supplemented by reference TRBV7-2 and TRBJ2-7, the full variable domain reads GAGVSQSPSNKVTEKGKDVELRCDPISGHTALYWYRQSLGQGLEFLIYFQGNSAPDKSGLPSDRFSAERTGGSVSTLTIQRTQQEDSAVYLCASILGGGYEQYFGPGTRLTVT.

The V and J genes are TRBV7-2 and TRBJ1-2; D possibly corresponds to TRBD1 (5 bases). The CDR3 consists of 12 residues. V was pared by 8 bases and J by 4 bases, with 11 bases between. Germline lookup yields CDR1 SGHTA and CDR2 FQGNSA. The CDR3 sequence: CASAYDSYGYTF. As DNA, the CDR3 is TGTGCCAGCGCTTACGACAGCTATGGCTACACCTTC.

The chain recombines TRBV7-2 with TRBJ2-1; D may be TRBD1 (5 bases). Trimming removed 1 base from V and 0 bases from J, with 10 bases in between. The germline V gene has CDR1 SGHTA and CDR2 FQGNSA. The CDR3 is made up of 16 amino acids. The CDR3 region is CASSLGTGSSYNEQFF. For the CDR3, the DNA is TGTGCCAGCAGCTTAGGCACAGGAAGCTCCTACAATGAGCAGTTCTTC.

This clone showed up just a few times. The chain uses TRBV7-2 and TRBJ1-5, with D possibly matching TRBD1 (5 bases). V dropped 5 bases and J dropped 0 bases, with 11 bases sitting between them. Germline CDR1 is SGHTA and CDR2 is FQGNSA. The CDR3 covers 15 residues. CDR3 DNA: TGTGCCAGCAGCGTCCGGGGGAGTAGCAATCAGCCCCAGCATTTT. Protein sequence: CASSVRGSSNQPQHF. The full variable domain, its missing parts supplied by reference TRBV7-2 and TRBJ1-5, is GAGVSQSPSNKVTEKGKDVELRCDPISGHTALYWYRQSLGQGLEFLIYFQGNSAPDKSGLPSDRFSAERTGGSVSTLTIQRTQQEDSAVYLCASSVRGSSNQPQHFGDGTRLSIL.

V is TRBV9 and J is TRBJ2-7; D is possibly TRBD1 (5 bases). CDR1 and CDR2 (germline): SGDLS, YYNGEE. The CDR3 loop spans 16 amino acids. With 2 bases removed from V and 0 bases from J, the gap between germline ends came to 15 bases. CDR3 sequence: CASSVQLQVRSYEQYF. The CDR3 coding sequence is TGTGCCAGCAGCGTCCAATTACAGGTTCGCTCCTACGAGCAGTACTTC.

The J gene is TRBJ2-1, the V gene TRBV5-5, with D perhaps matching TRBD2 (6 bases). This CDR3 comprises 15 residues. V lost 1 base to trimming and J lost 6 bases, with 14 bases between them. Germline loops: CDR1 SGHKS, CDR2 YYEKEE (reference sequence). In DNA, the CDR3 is TGTGCCAGCAGCTTGCTGCCCCCCGGGGGCAATGAGCAGTTCTTC. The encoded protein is CASSLLPPGGNEQFF.

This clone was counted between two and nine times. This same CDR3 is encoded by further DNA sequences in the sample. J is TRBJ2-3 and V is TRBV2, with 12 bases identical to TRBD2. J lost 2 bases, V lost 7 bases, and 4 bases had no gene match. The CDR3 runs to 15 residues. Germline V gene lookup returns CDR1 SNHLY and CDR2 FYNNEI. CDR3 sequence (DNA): TGTGCCAGCACTAGGACTAGCGGGGACACAGATACGCAGTATTTT. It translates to CASTRTSGDTDTQYF.

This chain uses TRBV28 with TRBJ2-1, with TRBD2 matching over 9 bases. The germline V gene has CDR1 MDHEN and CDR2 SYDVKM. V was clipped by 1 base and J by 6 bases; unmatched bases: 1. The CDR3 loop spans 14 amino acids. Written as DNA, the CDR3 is TGTGCCAGCAGTTTATTAGCGGGGGTCAATGAGCAGTTCTTC. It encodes CASSLLAGVNEQFF.

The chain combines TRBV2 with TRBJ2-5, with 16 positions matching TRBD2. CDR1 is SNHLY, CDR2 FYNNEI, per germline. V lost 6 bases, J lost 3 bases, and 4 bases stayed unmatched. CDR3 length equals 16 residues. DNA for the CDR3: TGTGCCAGCAGCGATGGGACTAGCGGGAGGGAAGAGACCCAGTACTTC. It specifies CASSDGTSGREETQYF.

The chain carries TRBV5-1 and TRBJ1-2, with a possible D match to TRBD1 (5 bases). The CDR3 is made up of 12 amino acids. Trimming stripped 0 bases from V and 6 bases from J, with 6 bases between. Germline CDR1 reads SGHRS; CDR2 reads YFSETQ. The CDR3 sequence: CASSLVGDGYTF. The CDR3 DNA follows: TGCGCCAGCAGCTTGGTAGGGGATGGCTACACCTTC.

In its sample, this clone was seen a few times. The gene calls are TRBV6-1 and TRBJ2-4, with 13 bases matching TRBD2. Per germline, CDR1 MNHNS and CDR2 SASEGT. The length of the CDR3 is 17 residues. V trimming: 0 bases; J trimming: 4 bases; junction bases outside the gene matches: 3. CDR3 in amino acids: CASSEALTSGGKNIQYF. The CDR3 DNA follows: TGTGCCAGCAGTGAAGCCCTGACTAGCGGGGGGAAAAACATTCAGTACTTC.

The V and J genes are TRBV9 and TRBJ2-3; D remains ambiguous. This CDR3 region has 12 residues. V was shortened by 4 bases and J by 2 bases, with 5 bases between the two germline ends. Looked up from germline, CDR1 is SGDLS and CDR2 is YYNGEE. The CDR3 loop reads CASSSYTDTQYF. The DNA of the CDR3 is TGTGCCAGCAGCTCGTACACAGATACGCAGTATTTT.

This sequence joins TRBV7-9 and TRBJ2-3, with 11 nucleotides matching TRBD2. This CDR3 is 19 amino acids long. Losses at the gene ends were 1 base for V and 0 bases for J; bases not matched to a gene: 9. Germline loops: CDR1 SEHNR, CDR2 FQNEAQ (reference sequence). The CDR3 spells CASSLVPKTSGASTDTQYF. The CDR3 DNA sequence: TGTGCCAGCAGCTTAGTCCCAAAGACTAGCGGGGCTAGCACAGATACGCAGTATTTT.

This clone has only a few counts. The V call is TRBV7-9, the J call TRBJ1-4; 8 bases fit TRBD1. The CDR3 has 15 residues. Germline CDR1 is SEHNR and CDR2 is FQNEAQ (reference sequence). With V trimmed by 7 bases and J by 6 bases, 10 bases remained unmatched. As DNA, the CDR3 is TGTGCCAGCACCGGACAGGGTTCGGTAGATGAAAAACTGTTTTTT. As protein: CASTGQGSVDEKLFF.